One and the same sample provided the 17 T cell receptor beta chains below, sequenced in a study of blood T cell repertoires in COVID-19. Some clones are missing from TCRdb's copy, which holds only in-frame ones; the method was immunoSEQ multiplex PCR. Of about 100,000 clones in the sample, 85% to 90% were seen once. Sequencing was carried out using peripheral blood. The receptors come from a human donor in a cohort sampled during active COVID-19.

This clone was seen once. The chain's CDR3 is CASSLDNGRRGEQYF. The CDR3 coding sequence is TGTGCCAGCAGCTTAGATAACGGGAGGAGAGGCGAGCAGTACTTC. The chain recombines TRBV11-2 with TRBJ2-7, with 7 positions matching TRBD2. J was trimmed by 6 bases and V by 0 bases; bases with no gene match: 8. There are 15 residues in the CDR3. Germline loops: CDR1 SGHAT, CDR2 FQNNGV.

The gene calls are TRBV2 and TRBJ2-7; no definite D call. Germline lookup yields CDR1 SNHLY and CDR2 FYNNEI. The CDR3 has 11 residues. V gave up 8 bases and J gave up 1 base, with 6 bases separating them. In nucleotides, the CDR3 is TGTGCCAGCCTCGGGTCCTACGAGCAGTACTTC. Its translation: CASLGSYEQYF.

The chain recombines TRBV5-4 with TRBJ2-1, with D possibly being TRBD1 (6 bases). The CDR3 totals 13 residues. Trimming took 5 bases from V and 4 from J, leaving 10 bases between them. Germline values: CDR1 SGHNT, CDR2 YYREEE (reference sequence). CDR3 nucleotides: TGTGCCAGCAGTGCTACAGGGTACAATGAGCAGTTCTTC. This sequence encodes CASSATGYNEQFF.

This chain joins TRBV18 and TRBJ2-4; TRBD2 matches at 7 bases. V lost 8 bases and J lost 3; bases outside the gene matches: 10. The germline CDR1 and CDR2 sequences are KGHSH and LQKENI. This CDR3 is built from 15 residues. CDR3 DNA sequence: TGTGCCAGCGAACGGGGGGATGGGGTCAAAAACATTCAGTACTTC. Translated: CASERGDGVKNIQYF.

The rearrangement joins TRBV7-9 to TRBJ2-7, with 7 bases fitting TRBD2. The CDR3 has 14 amino acids. The V gene end was trimmed by 0 bases and the J gene end by 7 bases; junction bases not matched to a gene: 6. Germline V gene sequence: CDR1 SEHNR, CDR2 FQNEAQ (reference sequence). The CDR3 is CASSLAGGPGEQYF. The CDR3 nucleotides are TGTGCCAGCAGCTTAGCGGGAGGGCCGGGGGAGCAGTACTTC. The variable domain in full, completed from reference TRBV7-9 and TRBJ2-7, reads DTGVSQNPRHKITKRGQNVTFRCDPISEHNRLYWYRQTLGQGPEFLTYFQNEAQLEKSRLLSDRFSAERPKGSFSTLEIQRTEQGDSAMYLCASSLAGGPGEQYFGPGTRLTVT.

The genes are TRBV7-2 and TRBJ1-5, with D possibly TRBD1 on 5 matching bases. The V end lost 0 bases, the J end lost 6 bases, and 15 bases lay between the germline ends. This CDR3 spans 16 amino acids. CDR1 is SGHTA, CDR2 FQGNSA, per germline. The CDR3 DNA reads TGTGCCAGCAGCTTAGCTAATCCAGGCAGGGTTCAGCCCCAGCATTTT. It specifies CASSLANPGRVQPQHF.

This clone was recorded only once. The CDR3 loop reads CASSLMGLAEHQETQYF. As DNA, the CDR3 is TGTGCCAGCAGCTTAATGGGACTAGCGGAACATCAAGAGACCCAGTACTTC. V gene TRBV7-9 combines with J gene TRBJ2-5, with 11 bases lining up with TRBD2. Germline assignment: CDR1 SEHNR and CDR2 FQNEAQ (reference sequence). The CDR3 contains 17 residues. V was pared by 2 bases and J by 2 bases, with 7 bases of the junction left unmatched.

The rearrangement joins TRBV20-1 to TRBJ2-1; D is possibly TRBD1 (5 bases). The germline V gene encodes CDR1 DFQATT and CDR2 SNEGSKA (reference sequence). This CDR3 region has 10 residues. CDR3 nucleotide sequence: TGCAGGGGGCACGGCGATGAGCAGTTCTTC. Protein product: CRGHGDEQFF.

V and J are TRBV7-9 and TRBJ1-2; TRBD1 matches 7 bases. This CDR3 is built from 14 residues. The germline V gene has CDR1 SEHNR and CDR2 FQNEAQ (reference sequence). J gave up 10 bases and V 4 bases, and 12 bases lay outside the gene matches. CDR3 in amino acids: CASSSGWRGPDYTF. As DNA, the CDR3 is TGTGCCAGCAGCTCGGGATGGAGGGGGCCTGACTACACCTTC.

The sample holds a few counts of this clone. V usage is TRBV19 and J usage is TRBJ2-3, with D perhaps matching TRBD2 (5 bases). Germline V lookup: CDR1 LNHDA, CDR2 SQIVND (reference sequence). Between the trimmed V and J ends, which lost 6 bases and 5 bases, there was a span of 12 bases. CDR3 size: 13 residues. The CDR3 DNA reads TGTGCCAGTAGCCTCGTCCGGGGAGATACGCAGTATTTT. This encodes CASSLVRGDTQYF. Together with reference TRBV19 and TRBJ2-3, the CDR3 gives the full variable domain: DGGITQSPKYLFRKEGQNVTLSCEQNLNHDAMYWYRQDPGQGLRLIYYSQIVNDFQKGDIAEGYSVSREKKESFPLTVTSAQKNPTAFYLCASSLVRGDTQYFGPGTRLTVL.

The chain uses TRBV27 and TRBJ2-2, with D possibly being TRBD1 (6 bases). The CDR3 has 16 residues. Germline V CDR1 and CDR2: MNHEY, SMNVEV (reference sequence). V lost 8 bases, J lost 2 bases, and 18 bases lay in between. DNA of the CDR3: TGTGCCAGCCTCTCCTCAGGGGTGAGAAACACCGGGGAGCTGTTTTTT. It translates to CASLSSGVRNTGELFF.

The chain employs TRBV4-1 and TRBJ2-7; the D is unclear. Germline CDR1 is MGHRA and CDR2 is YSYEKL. CDR3 length: 15 amino acids. The V end was cut by 1 base, the J end by 2 bases, with 12 bases between. In nucleotides, the CDR3 is TGCGCCAGCAGCCAAGTTCTAACGGGTACCTACGAGCAGTACTTC. Its translation is CASSQVLTGTYEQYF.

The chain links TRBV30 to TRBJ2-7; D is unclear. Germline assignment: CDR1 GTSNPN and CDR2 SVGIG (reference sequence). The CDR3 sequence is 13 residues long. Trimming took off 1 base at V and 0 bases at J, with 7 bases between the two ends. CDR3 amino acids: CAWSGGSSYEQYF. CDR3 nucleotide sequence: TGTGCCTGGAGTGGAGGCAGCTCCTACGAGCAGTACTTC.

The genes are TRBV5-6 and TRBJ2-3; no firm D call. The CDR3 spans 12 residues. CDR1 is SGHDT and CDR2 is YYEEEE in the germline V gene. V gave up 4 bases and J gave up 4 bases, with 7 bases separating them. This CDR3 reads CASSEIPDTQYF. In DNA form, the CDR3 reads TGTGCCAGCAGCGAGATACCAGATACGCAGTATTTT.

The chain recombines TRBV27 with TRBJ1-6, with D unresolved. The V and J ends lost 2 bases and 10 bases respectively, with 21 bases between them. CDR1 is MNHEY and CDR2 is SMNVEV in the germline V gene (reference sequence). This CDR3 is built from 17 residues. CDR3 DNA sequence: TGTGCCAGCAGTTTAAATCGACGGAGGGTCCTCGCCTCACCCCTCCACTTT. Translating gives CASSLNRRRVLASPLHF.

V is TRBV7-2 and J is TRBJ2-4, with D possibly matching TRBD2 (7 bases). Germline V gene data show CDR1 as SGHTA and CDR2 as FQGNSA. The ends were cut back, 2 bases at V and 8 bases at J, with 13 bases in the middle. This CDR3 is 14 amino acids long. CDR3 protein: CASSLSGEGYIQYF. In DNA form, the CDR3 reads TGTGCCAGCAGCTTATCAGGGGAGGGGTACATTCAGTACTTC.

The chain uses TRBV6-5 and TRBJ1-2; possibly TRBD1 for D (5 bases). Germline CDR1 MNHEY, CDR2 SVGAGI. The CDR3 has 14 amino acids. Trimming stripped 6 bases from V and 4 bases from J, with 15 bases between. DNA for the CDR3: TGTGCCAGCAGGGGAAGACAGAAACCCTATGGCTACACCTTC. Translation: CASRGRQKPYGYTF.